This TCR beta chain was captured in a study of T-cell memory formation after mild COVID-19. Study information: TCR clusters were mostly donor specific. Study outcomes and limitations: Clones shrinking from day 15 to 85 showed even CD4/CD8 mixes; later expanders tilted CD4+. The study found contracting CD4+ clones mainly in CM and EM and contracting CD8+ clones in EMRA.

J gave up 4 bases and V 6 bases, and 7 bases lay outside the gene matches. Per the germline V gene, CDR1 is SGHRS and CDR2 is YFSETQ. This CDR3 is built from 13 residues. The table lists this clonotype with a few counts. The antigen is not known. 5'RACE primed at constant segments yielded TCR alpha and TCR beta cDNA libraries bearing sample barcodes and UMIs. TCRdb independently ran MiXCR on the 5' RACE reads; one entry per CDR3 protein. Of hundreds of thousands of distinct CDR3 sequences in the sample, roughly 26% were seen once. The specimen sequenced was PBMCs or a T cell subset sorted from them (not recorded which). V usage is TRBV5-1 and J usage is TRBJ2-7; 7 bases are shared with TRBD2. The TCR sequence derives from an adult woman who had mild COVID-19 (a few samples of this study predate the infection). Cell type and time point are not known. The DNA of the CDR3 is TGCGCCAGCATGGGGGGGAGGACTTACGAGCAGTACTTC. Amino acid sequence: CASMGGRTYEQYF.